This passage covers 11 T cell receptor beta chains from one sample sequenced in a study of blood T cell repertoires in COVID-19. Data came from immunoSEQ multiplex PCR; TCRdb stores just in-frame clones and leaves some out. The table shows roughly 60,000 clones, with around 83% occurring only once. Material for sequencing was peripheral blood. The source of these receptors is a man in his fifties with COVID-19, enrolled during active disease.

This clone is labeled large. J is TRBJ1-1 and V is TRBV16; D gene unclear. Germline V gene lookup returns CDR1 KGHSY and CDR2 FQNENV. This CDR3 is built from 12 residues. V was pared by 0 bases and J by 8 bases, with 7 bases between. This CDR3 is CASSQSATEAFF. As DNA, the CDR3 is TGTGCCAGCAGCCAATCTGCCACAGAAGCTTTCTTT.

The J gene is TRBJ1-1, the V gene TRBV6-5, with D tentatively TRBD1 (6 bases). V was cut by 5 bases and J by 4 bases, with 17 bases left in between. Germline CDR1 and CDR2: MNHEY and SVGAGI. This CDR3 comprises 15 residues. DNA of the CDR3: TGTGCCAGCAGTCCTTTTGAGGGAGGGGGCACTGAAGCTTTCTTT. This codes for CASSPFEGGGTEAFF.

V usage is TRBV5-4 and J usage is TRBJ2-5; 7 positions agree with TRBD1. The CDR3 is 14 residues long. V was clipped by 4 bases and J by 2 bases; unmatched bases: 5. Germline V gene sequence: CDR1 SGHNT, CDR2 YYREEE (reference sequence). CDR3 coding DNA: TGTGCCAGCAGCCAGGGGGAGACGCAAGAGACCCAGTACTTC. It specifies CASSQGETQETQYF.

This clone was found once. The chain links TRBV6-5 to TRBJ1-6, with D hard to call. CDR1 and CDR2 (germline): MNHEY, SVGAGI. The CDR3 runs to 14 residues. With 5 bases removed from V and 10 bases from J, the gap between germline ends came to 15 bases. CDR3 sequence: CASSRVVGGSPLHF. CDR3 nucleotides: TGTGCCAGCAGTCGGGTGGTCGGTGGCTCACCCCTCCACTTT.

The CDR3 loop reads CATSRDRGTQIGTEAFF. CDR3 sequence (DNA): TGTGCCACCAGCAGGGACAGGGGCACCCAGATTGGCACTGAAGCTTTCTTT. The J gene is TRBJ1-1, the V gene TRBV15; 9 bases align to TRBD1. Germline lookup yields CDR1 LNHNV and CDR2 YYDKDF (reference sequence). V lost 3 bases, J lost 4 bases, and 12 bases stayed unmatched. This CDR3 contains 17 residues.

The chain couples TRBV13 to TRBJ2-1; D uncertain. Per germline, CDR1 PRHDT and CDR2 FYEKMQ (reference sequence). The V and J ends lost 0 bases and 8 bases respectively, with 11 bases between them. CDR3 length: 14 amino acids. CDR3 nucleotides: TGTGCCAGCAGCTTAGGTCCTTCTAAGCATGAGCAGTTCTTC. Its translation: CASSLGPSKHEQFF.

The rearrangement joins TRBV5-1 to TRBJ1-1; D possibly corresponds to TRBD1 (6 bases). The CDR3 loop spans 19 amino acids. V was clipped by 2 bases and J by 1 base, with 24 bases between them. Looked up from germline, CDR1 is SGHRS and CDR2 is YFSETQ. CDR3 in amino acids: CASSLPSPRTAVGNTEAFF. As DNA, the CDR3 is TGCGCCAGCAGCTTACCTTCCCCCAGGACAGCGGTAGGGAACACTGAAGCTTTCTTT.

The chain couples TRBV18 to TRBJ2-7; possibly TRBD1 for D (5 bases). The V end was cut by 6 bases, the J end by 5 bases, with 17 bases between. The CDR3 loop spans 14 amino acids. Looked up from germline, CDR1 is KGHSH and CDR2 is LQKENI. Here the CDR3 reads CASSASKGRDEQYF. The CDR3 DNA reads TGTGCCAGCTCCGCGAGCAAGGGGCGCGACGAGCAGTACTTC.

This chain links TRBV6-6 with TRBJ1-1; D unclear. The CDR3 covers 9 residues. The germline CDR1 and CDR2 sequences are MNHNY and SVGAGI (reference sequence). V shed 8 bases and J shed 6 bases, with 4 bases lying between them. CDR3 in amino acids: CASGAEAFF. CDR3 coding DNA: TGTGCCAGCGGAGCTGAAGCTTTCTTT.

J is TRBJ1-5 and V is TRBV3-1 (or the pseudogene TRBV3-2); D uncertain. Germline CDR1 reads LGHDT; CDR2 reads YNNKEL (reference sequence). The CDR3 contains 13 residues. Trimming took 4 bases from V and 3 from J, leaving 7 bases between them. CDR3 region: CASSPQNNQPQHF. In DNA, the CDR3 is TGTGCCAGCAGCCCGCAGAACAATCAGCCCCAGCATTTT.

This clone came up a few times. Written as DNA, the CDR3 is TGCGCCAGCAGCCGCGGGACAGCATCCTACGAGCAGTACTTC. This codes for CASSRGTASYEQYF. V and J are TRBV4-1 and TRBJ2-7, with D possibly TRBD1 on 7 matching bases. This CDR3 comprises 14 residues. V lost 4 bases to trimming and J lost 1 base, with 11 bases between them. From germline, CDR1 is MGHRA and CDR2 YSYEKL.